This is a list of T cell receptor beta chains from one sample in a study of a mutant IDH1 vaccine in newly diagnosed glioma. Antigens for these TCRs are unknown. Produced via immunoSEQ multiplex PCR; TCRdb's table is partial and in-frame only. The sample lists 30,000 to 35,000 clones; about 56% were seen once. Sample: PBMCs, taken from a glioma patient whose treatment included an IDH1 peptide vaccine. The source is a woman aged 18-29 years with glioma. CDR3s include the opening cysteine and the closing phenylalanine or tryptophan. D genes are given only for firm matches. Clone size, where shown, is once, few, many, or a class for clones that have expanded.

V gene,D gene,clone size,J gene,CDR3 DNA,CDR3 protein
TRBV27,TRBD1,-,TRBJ1-4,TGTGCCAGCAGATTCACAGGGGGTAGAGTTGAAAAACTGTTTTTT,CASRFTGGRVEKLFF
TRBV11-2,TRBD1,-,TRBJ1-2,TGTGCCAGCAGCTTAAGTCAGACAGGGATCTATGGCTACACCTTC,CASSLSQTGIYGYTF
TRBV11-2,TRBD1,-,TRBJ2-2,TGTGCCAGCAGCCCACCGGGGACAGCGATTAACACCGGGGAGCTGTTTTTT,CASSPPGTAINTGELFF
TRBV19,TRBD2,few,TRBJ2-5,TGTGCCAGTAGGTCTAGCGGCCAAGAGACCCAGTACTTC,CASRSSGQETQYF
TRBV7-4,-,-,TRBJ2-6,TGTGCCAGCAGCATCTCAGACTCACAAAGTCGGGCCAACGTCCTGACTTTC,CASSISDSQSRANVLTF
TRBV19,-,-,TRBJ1-5,TGTGCCAGTAGTCCCAGGGCGGATCAGCCCCAGCATTTT,CASSPRADQPQHF
TRBV5-8,TRBD1,-,TRBJ1-2,TGTGCCAGCAGAACACAAGACAGGGAAAAAAAGGGCTACACCTTC,CASRTQDREKKGYTF
TRBV6-5,-,-,TRBJ2-4,TGTGCCAGCCTCCCTGTAGACAGAGGAAACATTCAGTACTTC,CASLPVDRGNIQYF
TRBV7-2,TRBD2,-,TRBJ2-3,TGTGCCAGCAGCTTAGCGTTACCGGGGGGGCTCAAAGATACGCAGTATTTT,CASSLALPGGLKDTQYF
TRBV28,-,-,TRBJ2-3,TGTGCCAGCAGGAAGCATAACGGAGTCGGCACAGATACGCAGTATTTT,CASRKHNGVGTDTQYF
TRBV7-2,-,few,TRBJ1-6,TGTGCCAGCAGCTTAGAACGAATAACTATGGGGACACCCCTCCACTTT,CASSLERITMGTPLHF
TRBV30,-,-,TRBJ1-1,TGTGCCTGGAGGGGGTTTGGCGTCGGAGCTTTCTTT,CAWRGFGVGAFF
TRBV11-2,-,-,TRBJ1-6,TGTGCCAGCGGTGTTTTTGGGAATTCACCCCTCCACTTT,CASGVFGNSPLHF
TRBV6-1,-,few,TRBJ1-1,TGTGCCACCGGGGGGAGGGTCACTGAAGCTTTCTTT,CATGGRVTEAFF
TRBV5-1,-,-,TRBJ2-3,TGCGCCAGCAGCTTGTTGGCAGATACGCAGTATTTT,CASSLLADTQYF
TRBV5-1,TRBD1,few,TRBJ1-3,TGCGCCAGCAGCGGGGGACAGGGTTTTGACACCATATATTTT,CASSGGQGFDTIYF
TRBV27,-,-,TRBJ1-3,TGTGCCAGCAGTTCCCTACTAAGTGGAAACACCATATATTTT,CASSSLLSGNTIYF
TRBV28,TRBD1,once,TRBJ2-1,TGTGCCAGCAGCCGCCTGGGACAGGGACACAATGAGCAGTTCTTC,CASSRLGQGHNEQFF
TRBV30,-,few,TRBJ1-4,TGTGCCTGGAGTGGGGGGACTGGGTTCGAAAAACTGTTTTTT,CAWSGGTGFEKLFF
TRBV7-2,-,-,TRBJ1-5,TGTGCCAGCAGCTCGCGGATGGGGGGCAATCAGCCCCAGCATTTT,CASSSRMGGNQPQHF
TRBV19,-,-,TRBJ1-2,TGTGCCAGTAGTGAGGCAGGCGTATATGGCTACACCTTC,CASSEAGVYGYTF
TRBV7-9,TRBD1,-,TRBJ1-5,TGTGCCAGCAGCTTAGGATCCGGGACAGGGTTTCATCAGCCCCAGCATTTT,CASSLGSGTGFHQPQHF
TRBV6-1,TRBD2,-,TRBJ2-7,TGTGCCAGCAGTGAACACTCCGCGGGAGGACCGAACTACGAGCAGTACTTC,CASSEHSAGGPNYEQYF
TRBV7-2,-,-,TRBJ2-1,TGTGCCAGCAGCTCTCTCCCACCCCCGGGGTACAATGAGCAGTTCTTC,CASSSLPPPGYNEQFF
TRBV9,-,-,TRBJ1-1,TGTGCCAGCAGTCCCGAGGGGGGCACTGAAGCTTTCTTT,CASSPEGGTEAFF